Sequencing of this T cell receptor (beta chain) was carried out in a study of blood T cell repertoires in COVID-19. Study-wide context: T cells, B-cell-depleted T cells, or PBMCs provided the cDNA or gDNA that served as material.

CDR1 DFQATT and CDR2 SNEGSKA come from the germline V gene (reference sequence). With 3 bases removed from V and 3 bases from J, the gap between germline ends came to 7 bases. The CDR3 is 12 amino acids. Methods used by the authors: Reference gene primer amplification gave nucleated cell count estimates. Produced via immunoSEQ multiplex PCR; TCRdb's table is partial and in-frame only. V and J calls and clone size are those listed in that table; D and trimming were worked out from the DNA. The sample lists roughly 140,000 clones, 70% to 90% occurring once. V gene TRBV20-1 combines with J gene TRBJ2-3, with D maybe TRBD2 (6 bases). This receptor was obtained from a woman in her sixties with COVID-19, enrolled during active disease. The sequenced sample consisted of peripheral blood. The CDR3 sequence: CSASRETDTQYF. DNA for the CDR3: TGCAGTGCTAGTCGGGAGACAGATACGCAGTATTTT.